The 29 T cell receptor beta chains given below trace back to one sample, sequenced in a study of blood T cell repertoires in COVID-19. Profiled with immunoSEQ multiplex PCR; TCRdb holds only in-frame clones, not every one. The sample includes 75,000 to 95,000 clones, around 81% seen only once; the top ten take 15% to 20%. The source material was peripheral blood. These receptors were obtained from a man aged 80 or over with active or convalescent COVID-19.

The J gene is TRBJ2-5, the V gene TRBV5-1; perhaps TRBD1 as D (6 bases). Between the trimmed V and J ends, which lost 0 bases and 4 bases, there was a span of 10 bases. CDR1 is SGHRS and CDR2 is YFSETQ in the germline V gene. CDR3 length equals 14 residues. CDR3 nucleotides: TGCGCCAGCAGCTTGGCGACAGGTAGAGAGACCCAGTACTTC. It yields the protein CASSLATGRETQYF.

The chain uses TRBV10-3 and TRBJ1-2; a weak D match, TRBD1 (5 bases). Looked up from germline, CDR1 is ENHRY and CDR2 is SYGVKD. The CDR3 has 13 amino acids. V was clipped by 6 bases and J by 1 base, with 9 bases between them. The CDR3 region has the DNA TGTGCCATCAGGGACACCTTTAACTATGGCTACACCTTC. Residues: CAIRDTFNYGYTF.

The V and J genes are TRBV10-1 and TRBJ1-1; 7 positions agree with TRBD1. The CDR3 spans 13 residues. Germline-derived CDR1 and CDR2 are WNHNN and SYGVQD (reference sequence). J gave up 6 bases and V 8 bases, and 9 bases lay outside the gene matches. CDR3 region: CASSRQGNAEAFF. As DNA, the CDR3 is TGCGCCAGCTCCCGACAGGGTAACGCTGAAGCTTTCTTT.

The chain links TRBV7-2 to TRBJ2-1; TRBD2 might be the D (5 bases). Germline loops: CDR1 SGHTA, CDR2 FQGNSA. The CDR3 runs 15 residues. With 5 bases removed from V and 5 bases from J, the gap between germline ends came to 16 bases. CDR3: CASSTSGLGDNEQFF. CDR3 in DNA: TGTGCCAGCAGCACTAGTGGGCTCGGGGACAATGAGCAGTTCTTC.

J is TRBJ1-5 and V is TRBV19, with D unresolved. Trimming stripped 3 bases from V and 5 bases from J, with 11 bases between. CDR1 is LNHDA and CDR2 is SQIVND in the germline V gene (reference sequence). The CDR3 totals 14 residues. CDR3 loop: CASSILEFHQPQHF. As DNA, the CDR3 is TGTGCCAGTAGTATTTTGGAGTTTCATCAGCCCCAGCATTTT. Full variable domain (missing parts from reference TRBV19 and TRBJ1-5): DGGITQSPKYLFRKEGQNVTLSCEQNLNHDAMYWYRQDPGQGLRLIYYSQIVNDFQKGDIAEGYSVSREKKESFPLTVTSAQKNPTAFYLCASSILEFHQPQHFGDGTRLSIL.

V gene TRBV6-1 combines with J gene TRBJ2-6; 10 nucleotides align to TRBD1. CDR1 and CDR2 from the germline V gene are MNHNS and SASEGT. V lost 4 bases, J lost 0 bases, and 3 bases stayed unmatched. The CDR3 spans 17 residues. For the CDR3, the DNA is TGTGCCAGCAGTGGCCGGGACAGGGGCTCTGGGGCCAACGTCCTGACTTTC. Translated: CASSGRDRGSGANVLTF.

This clone was seen a handful of times. V gene TRBV14 combines with J gene TRBJ2-4; D unresolved. Germline-derived CDR1 and CDR2 are SGHDN and FVKESK. The CDR3 has 18 amino acids. V was cut by 10 bases and J by 0 bases, with 25 bases left in between. CDR3 DNA: TGTGCCAATCGGCGGTTGCCCACCGAAAACAAAGCCAAAAACATTCAGTACTTC. Protein product: CANRRLPTENKAKNIQYF.

V usage is TRBV6-5 and J usage is TRBJ2-7; 7 nucleotides align to TRBD1. J was trimmed by 5 bases and V by 7 bases; bases with no gene match: 5. Germline values: CDR1 MNHEY, CDR2 SVGAGI. The CDR3 extends over 12 amino acids. The CDR3 loop reads CASMTGFDEQYV. The CDR3, as DNA: TGTGCCAGCATGACAGGGTTCGACGAGCAGTACGTC.

A few counts support this clone. The junction departs from germline at one end; a sequencing error may be responsible. This chain joins TRBV3-1 (or the pseudogene TRBV3-2) and TRBJ2-5; D might be TRBD2 (7 bases). This CDR3 spans 15 amino acids. Germline CDR1 and CDR2: LGHDT and YNNKEL (reference sequence). CDR3 sequence (DNA): TGTGCCAGCAACCAACGGGGGGCGAAGGGGGAGACCCAGTACTTC. Its translation: CASNQRGAKGETQYF.

In this sample, this clone turned up once. The rearrangement links TRBV5-6 to TRBJ1-6; possibly TRBD1 for D (5 bases). Germline values: CDR1 SGHDT, CDR2 YYEEEE. V was clipped by 7 bases and J by 0 bases, with 14 bases between them. The CDR3 loop spans 16 amino acids. CDR3 loop: CASEAGTHSYNSPLHF. The DNA for the CDR3 is TGTGCCAGCGAGGCAGGGACTCACTCCTATAATTCACCCCTCCACTTT.

The chain carries TRBV9 and TRBJ1-3; 9 bases line up with TRBD1. V lost 0 bases and J lost 5; bases outside the gene matches: 9. This CDR3 is built from 17 residues. The germline gives CDR1 SGDLS, CDR2 YYNGEE. In nucleotides, the CDR3 is TGTGCCAGCAGCGTAGCTGTAACAGGGGGCGCGAGAAACACCATATATTTT. As protein: CASSVAVTGGARNTIYF.

This chain uses TRBV28 with TRBJ1-4, with 8 bases fitting TRBD1. The V and J ends lost 5 bases and 8 bases, in that order; junction bases with no gene match: 22. The germline V gene has CDR1 MDHEN and CDR2 SYDVKM. This CDR3 spans 19 amino acids. CDR3 sequence reads: CASSRRDRFWQGSSEKLFF. CDR3 DNA sequence: TGTGCCAGCAGTAGAAGGGACAGGTTTTGGCAGGGGTCGTCGGAAAAACTGTTTTTT.

This clone was detected only once. The J gene is TRBJ2-1, the V gene TRBV3-1 (or the pseudogene TRBV3-2); 10 bases agree with TRBD2. After removal of 1 base from V and 7 bases from J, the junction contained 10 bases not matched to a gene. CDR3 length: 17 amino acids. CDR1 and CDR2 from the germline V gene are LGHDT and YNNKEL (reference sequence). The CDR3 DNA reads as TGTGCCAGCAGCCAAGGGAAAGCGGGGGGGCGGTATAATGAGCAGTTCTTC. This translates into CASSQGKAGGRYNEQFF.

This clone was seen a handful of times. The genes are TRBV28 and TRBJ2-7; tentative D call: TRBD1 (5 bases). The CDR3 runs to 12 residues. Per the germline V gene, CDR1 is MDHEN and CDR2 is SYDVKM. V was trimmed by 6 bases and J by 4 bases, leaving 10 bases between them. The CDR3 sequence: CASSSDRYEQYV. DNA of the CDR3: TGTGCCAGCAGCTCAGACAGATACGAGCAGTACGTC.

The chain uses TRBV19 and TRBJ2-2, with 7 bases fitting TRBD2. Germline-derived CDR1 and CDR2 are LNHDA and SQIVND (reference sequence). The CDR3 consists of 15 residues. Trimming at V came to 0 bases and at J to 7 bases, leaving 5 bases not matched to a gene. The CDR3 here is CASSIEAGGSGELFF. CDR3 bases: TGTGCCAGTAGTATAGAGGCCGGGGGGAGCGGGGAGCTGTTTTTT. Using reference TRBV19 and TRBJ2-2 for the parts outside the CDR3, the full variable domain is DGGITQSPKYLFRKEGQNVTLSCEQNLNHDAMYWYRQDPGQGLRLIYYSQIVNDFQKGDIAEGYSVSREKKESFPLTVTSAQKNPTAFYLCASSIEAGGSGELFFGEGSRLTVL.

V and J are TRBV20-1 and TRBJ1-4; TRBD1 matches at 7 bases. Trimming removed 3 bases from V and 3 bases from J; junction bases left unmatched: 7. Germline CDR1 and CDR2: DFQATT and SNEGSKA (reference sequence). The CDR3 covers 15 residues. The CDR3 bases are TGCAGTGCTAGTTCTTCGGGACAGCCTAATGAAAAACTGTTTTTT. Its translation is CSASSSGQPNEKLFF.

The chain combines TRBV5-1 with TRBJ1-6, with D perhaps TRBD1 (6 bases). This CDR3 region has 18 residues. The germline V gene encodes CDR1 SGHRS and CDR2 YFSETQ. Trimming took 0 bases from V and 4 from J, leaving 17 bases between them. CDR3 residues: CASSLAFMGAEYNSPLHF. The CDR3 region has the DNA TGCGCCAGCAGCTTGGCTTTTATGGGGGCGGAATATAATTCACCCCTCCACTTT.

J is TRBJ2-7 and V is TRBV7-2; TRBD2 matches at 11 bases. The CDR3 contains 16 residues. The V and J ends lost 1 base and 2 bases, in that order; junction bases with no gene match: 4. Germline V CDR1 and CDR2: SGHTA, FQGNSA. The CDR3 here is CASSLEGTSGTYEQYV. The DNA of the CDR3 is TGTGCCAGCAGCTTAGAGGGGACTAGCGGTACCTACGAGCAGTACGTC.

V is TRBV6-5 and J is TRBJ1-2; 7 positions match TRBD1. From germline, CDR1 is MNHEY and CDR2 SVGAGI. J gave up 7 bases and V 8 bases, and 13 bases lay outside the gene matches. This CDR3 spans 14 amino acids. The chain's CDR3 is CASGQTGSLAGYTF. In DNA, the CDR3 is TGTGCCAGCGGACAGACAGGGTCGCTCGCTGGCTACACCTTC.

This rearrangement joins TRBV9 to TRBJ1-5, with D maybe TRBD1 (6 bases). Germline V gene lookup returns CDR1 SGDLS and CDR2 YYNGEE. Trimming pared 3 bases from V and 8 bases from J, leaving 15 bases between. This CDR3 region has 14 residues. The CDR3 reads CASSATGTFKPQHF. In DNA, the CDR3 is TGTGCCAGCAGCGCTACAGGGACCTTTAAGCCCCAGCATTTT.

This clone was counted once. The chain links TRBV15 to TRBJ1-6; D unresolved. Germline V gene sequence: CDR1 LNHNV, CDR2 YYDKDF (reference sequence). The V and J ends lost 4 bases and 6 bases respectively, with 13 bases between them. CDR3 length: 15 residues. CDR3 sequence reads: CATSISHEGNSPLHF. The CDR3 DNA reads TGTGCCACCAGCATATCCCACGAGGGTAATTCACCCCTCCACTTT.

The J gene is TRBJ2-3, the V gene TRBV11-3; 10 bases agree with TRBD2. CDR3 length: 16 residues. With 5 bases clipped from V and 6 bases from J, the junction kept 11 bases outside the gene matches. Germline V gene lookup returns CDR1 SGHNT and CDR2 YENEEA. The CDR3 DNA reads TGTGCCAGCAGCCCGAGCGGGGGGGCGTTTTCGGATACGCAGTATTTT. It yields the protein CASSPSGGAFSDTQYF. The full variable domain, completed using reference TRBV11-3 and TRBJ2-3, is EAGVVQSPRYKIIEKKQPVAFWCNPISGHNTLYWYLQNLGQGPELLIRYENEEAVDDSQLPKDRFSAERLKGVDSTLKIQPAELGDSAVYLCASSPSGGAFSDTQYFGPGTRLTVL.

The chain uses TRBV21-1 and TRBJ1-4; the table assigns TRBD1, which was not confirmed against the DNA. TRBV21-1 is noted as a pseudogene. The CDR3 sequence is 20 residues long. The CDR3 here is CASSKVVLRDTVATNEKLFF. CDR3 DNA: TGTGCCAGCAGCAAAGTGGTTCTCCGGGACACCGTTGCAACTAATGAAAAACTGTTTTTT.

CDR3 in DNA: TGTGCCAGCTCACCTCAGGGTAACTATGGCTACACCTTC. This encodes CASSPQGNYGYTF. The rearrangement joins TRBV18 to TRBJ1-2; tentatively, D is TRBD1 (5 bases). Germline V gives CDR1 KGHSH, CDR2 LQKENI. The CDR3 consists of 13 residues. The V gene lost 3 bases and the J gene lost 1 base, with 6 bases spanning the gap.

The chain combines TRBV7-2 with TRBJ1-1; TRBD1 is a possible D gene (6 bases). Looked up from germline, CDR1 is SGHTA and CDR2 is FQGNSA. The ends were cut back, 0 bases at V and 4 bases at J, with 12 bases in the middle. This CDR3 has 15 residues. CDR3 sequence: CASSLAGGLSTEAFF. The CDR3 DNA sequence: TGTGCCAGCAGCTTAGCGGGGGGGCTGAGCACTGAAGCTTTCTTT.

This clone is medium-sized. The chain joins TRBV5-4 to TRBJ1-2; 7 nucleotides match TRBD1. The junction had 13 bases not matched to a gene; V was cut back by 0 bases and J by 8 bases. The CDR3 is made up of 16 amino acids. Germline lookup yields CDR1 SGHNT and CDR2 YYREEE (reference sequence). This CDR3 is CASSLGMGTDLKGYTF. CDR3 nucleotides: TGTGCCAGCAGCTTGGGCATGGGGACAGACCTTAAGGGCTACACCTTC.

The chain joins TRBV28 to TRBJ1-2; D is uncertain. V lost 7 bases and J 3 bases, leaving 18 bases between the germline ends. Germline CDR1 MDHEN, CDR2 SYDVKM. The CDR3 is 15 amino acids. CDR3 nucleotide sequence: TGTGCCAGCACCCCAGTTTGGGGAGCGGACTATGGCTACACCTTC. This translates into CASTPVWGADYGYTF.

This rearrangement joins TRBV5-1 to TRBJ2-2; D is undetermined. Germline CDR1 SGHRS, CDR2 YFSETQ. There are 13 residues in the CDR3. V lost 4 bases, J lost 6 bases, and 10 bases lay in between. The CDR3 is CASSPLKPGELFF. The CDR3 DNA sequence: TGCGCCAGCAGCCCACTAAAACCCGGGGAGCTGTTTTTT. The full variable domain, rest sourced from reference TRBV5-1 and TRBJ2-2, is KAGVTQTPRYLIKTRGQQVTLSCSPISGHRSVSWYQQTPGQGLQFLFEYFSETQRNKGNFPGRFSGRQFSNSRSEMNVSTLELGDSALYLCASSPLKPGELFFGEGSRLTVL.

The rearrangement links TRBV5-6 to TRBJ2-7; TRBD2 might be the D (6 bases). The germline V gene encodes CDR1 SGHDT and CDR2 YYEEEE. Trimming removed 4 bases from V and 6 bases from J, with 11 bases in between. The CDR3 has 12 residues. The CDR3 coding sequence is TGTGCCAGCAGCCCCCGGAGGGGCGAGCAGTACGTC. Translation: CASSPRRGEQYV.